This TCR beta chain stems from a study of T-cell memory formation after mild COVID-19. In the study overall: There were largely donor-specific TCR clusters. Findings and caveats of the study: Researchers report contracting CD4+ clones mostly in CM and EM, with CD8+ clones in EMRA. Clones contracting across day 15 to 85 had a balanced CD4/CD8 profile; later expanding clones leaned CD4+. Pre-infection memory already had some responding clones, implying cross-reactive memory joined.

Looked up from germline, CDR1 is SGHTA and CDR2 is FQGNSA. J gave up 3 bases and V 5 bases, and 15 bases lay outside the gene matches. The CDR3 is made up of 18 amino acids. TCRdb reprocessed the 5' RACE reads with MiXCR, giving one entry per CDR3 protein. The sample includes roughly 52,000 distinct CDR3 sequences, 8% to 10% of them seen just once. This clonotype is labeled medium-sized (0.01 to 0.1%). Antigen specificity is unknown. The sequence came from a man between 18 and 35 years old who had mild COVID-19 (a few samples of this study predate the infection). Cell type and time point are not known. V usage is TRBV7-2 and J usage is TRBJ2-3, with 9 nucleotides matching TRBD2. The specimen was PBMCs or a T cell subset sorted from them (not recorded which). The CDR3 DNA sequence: TGTGCCAGCAGCCCCCCATTGTGGACTAGCGTTGGAACAGATACGCAGTATTTT. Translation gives CASSPPLWTSVGTDTQYF.